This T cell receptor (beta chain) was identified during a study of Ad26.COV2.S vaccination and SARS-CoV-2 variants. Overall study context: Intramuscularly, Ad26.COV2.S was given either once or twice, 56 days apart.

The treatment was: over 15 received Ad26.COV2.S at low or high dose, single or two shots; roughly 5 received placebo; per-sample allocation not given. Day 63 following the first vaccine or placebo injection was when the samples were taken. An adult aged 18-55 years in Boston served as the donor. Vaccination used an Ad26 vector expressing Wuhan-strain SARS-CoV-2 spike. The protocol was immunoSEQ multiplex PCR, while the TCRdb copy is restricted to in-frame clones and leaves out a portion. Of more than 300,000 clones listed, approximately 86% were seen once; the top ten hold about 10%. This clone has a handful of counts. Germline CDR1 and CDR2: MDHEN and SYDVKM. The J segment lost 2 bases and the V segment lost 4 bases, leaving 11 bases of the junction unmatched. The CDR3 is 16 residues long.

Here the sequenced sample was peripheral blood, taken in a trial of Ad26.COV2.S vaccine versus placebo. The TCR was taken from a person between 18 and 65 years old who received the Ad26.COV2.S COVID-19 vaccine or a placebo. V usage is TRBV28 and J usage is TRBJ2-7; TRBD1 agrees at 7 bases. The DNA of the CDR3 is TGTGCCAGCAGTTCCAACGACAGGGTCATAACCTACGAGCAGTACTTC. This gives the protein CASSSNDRVITYEQYF. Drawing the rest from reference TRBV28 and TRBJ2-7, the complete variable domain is DVKVTQSSRYLVKRTGEKVFLECVQDMDHENMFWYRQDPGLGLRLIYFSYDVKMKEKGDIPEGYSVSREKKERFSLILESASTNQTSMYLCASSSNDRVITYEQYFGPGTRLTVT.